This T cell receptor (beta chain) came from a study of blood T cell repertoires in COVID-19. The CDR3 totals 15 residues. Germline assignment: CDR1 LGHDT and CDR2 YNNKEL (reference sequence). V shed 4 bases and J 4 bases; nucleotides not matched to a gene: 6. Profiling relied on immunoSEQ multiplex PCR, and the TCRdb table lists in-frame clones only, not all of them. The sample consists of under 500,000 clones, approximately 92% of them appearing once. Specimen: PBMCs or T cells enriched from blood (not recorded which). This chain joins TRBV3-1 (or the pseudogene TRBV3-2) and TRBJ1-1, with 10 bases that match TRBD1. The sequence was collected from a young man who had recovered from COVID-19. The CDR3 is CASSLKGQGVTEAFF. The CDR3 region has the DNA TGTGCCAGCAGCCTCAAAGGACAGGGGGTCACTGAAGCTTTCTTT.